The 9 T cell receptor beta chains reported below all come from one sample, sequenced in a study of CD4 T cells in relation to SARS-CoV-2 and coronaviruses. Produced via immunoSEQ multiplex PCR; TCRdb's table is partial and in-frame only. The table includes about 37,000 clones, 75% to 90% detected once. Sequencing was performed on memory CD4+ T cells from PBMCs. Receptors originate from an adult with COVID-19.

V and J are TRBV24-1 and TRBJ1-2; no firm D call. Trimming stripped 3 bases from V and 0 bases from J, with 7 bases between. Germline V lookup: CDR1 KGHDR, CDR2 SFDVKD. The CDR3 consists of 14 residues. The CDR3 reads CATSDGGANYGYTF. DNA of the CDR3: TGTGCCACCAGTGATGGAGGAGCTAACTATGGCTACACCTTC.

The CDR3 is CSVDRGAYNEQFF. CDR3 sequence (DNA): TGCAGCGTTGACCGGGGCGCCTACAATGAGCAGTTCTTC. This chain uses TRBV29-1 with TRBJ2-1; the D gene could be TRBD1 or TRBD2 (5 bases each). Germline CDR1 is SQVTM and CDR2 is ANQGSEA. This CDR3 is 13 amino acids long. Trimming stripped 3 bases from V and 2 bases from J, with 8 bases between.

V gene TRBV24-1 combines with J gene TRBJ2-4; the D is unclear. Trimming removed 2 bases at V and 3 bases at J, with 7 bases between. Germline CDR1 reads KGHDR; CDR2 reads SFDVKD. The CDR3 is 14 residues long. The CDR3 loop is CATSDSRGKNIQYF. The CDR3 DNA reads TGTGCCACCAGTGATTCGAGAGGCAAAAACATTCAGTACTTC.

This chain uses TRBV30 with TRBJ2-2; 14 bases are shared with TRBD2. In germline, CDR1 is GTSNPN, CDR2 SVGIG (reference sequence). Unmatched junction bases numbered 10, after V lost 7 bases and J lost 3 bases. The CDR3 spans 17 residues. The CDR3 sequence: CASNRLAGGLYTGELFF. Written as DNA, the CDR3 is TGTGCCTCAAACAGACTAGCGGGAGGGCTATACACCGGGGAGCTGTTTTTT. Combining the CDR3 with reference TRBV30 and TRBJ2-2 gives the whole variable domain SQTIHQWPATLVQPVGSPLSLECTVEGTSNPNLYWYRQAAGRGLQLLFYSVGIGQISSEVPQNLSASRPQDRQFILSSKKLLLSDSGFYLCASNRLAGGLYTGELFFGEGSRLTVL.

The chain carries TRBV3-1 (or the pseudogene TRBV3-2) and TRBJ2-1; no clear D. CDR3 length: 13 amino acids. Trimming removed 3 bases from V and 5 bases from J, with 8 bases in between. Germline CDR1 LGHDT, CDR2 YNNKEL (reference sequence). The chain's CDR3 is CASSQYLNNEQFF. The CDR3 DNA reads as TGTGCCAGCAGCCAGTATCTGAACAATGAGCAGTTCTTC.

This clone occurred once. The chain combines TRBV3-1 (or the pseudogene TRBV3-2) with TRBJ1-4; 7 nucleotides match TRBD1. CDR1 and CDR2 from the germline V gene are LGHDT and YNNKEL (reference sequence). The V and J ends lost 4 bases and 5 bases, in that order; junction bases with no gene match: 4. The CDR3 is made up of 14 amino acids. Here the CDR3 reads CASSPTGLNEKLFF. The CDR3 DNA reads TGTGCCAGCAGCCCGACAGGGCTGAATGAAAAACTGTTTTTT.

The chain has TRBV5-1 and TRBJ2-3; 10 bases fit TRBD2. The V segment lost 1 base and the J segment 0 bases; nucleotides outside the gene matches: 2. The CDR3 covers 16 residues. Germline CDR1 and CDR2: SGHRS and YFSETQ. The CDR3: CASSLLTSGSTDTQYF. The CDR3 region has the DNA TGCGCCAGCAGCTTGTTGACTAGCGGGAGCACAGATACGCAGTATTTT.

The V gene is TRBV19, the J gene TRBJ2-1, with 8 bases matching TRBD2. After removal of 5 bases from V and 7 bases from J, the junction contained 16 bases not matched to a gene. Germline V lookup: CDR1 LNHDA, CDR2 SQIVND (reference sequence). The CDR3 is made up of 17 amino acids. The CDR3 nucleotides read TGTGCCAGTAGTTCACACCGGACTAGCCCGGTTCGGAATGAGCAGTTCTTC. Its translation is CASSSHRTSPVRNEQFF.

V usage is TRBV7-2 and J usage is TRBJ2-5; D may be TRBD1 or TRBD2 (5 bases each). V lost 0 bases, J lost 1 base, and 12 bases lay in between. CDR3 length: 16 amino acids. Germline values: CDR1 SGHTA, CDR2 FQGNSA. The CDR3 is CASSLALFGTQETQYF. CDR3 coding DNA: TGTGCCAGCAGCTTAGCGCTATTCGGGACCCAAGAGACCCAGTACTTC.